What follows are 10 T cell receptor beta chains derived from one specimen sequenced in a study of T cells in Graves' hyperthyroidism and ophthalmopathy. Amplification of TCR beta CDR3 regions used RNA as the template. TCR CDR3 regions were first amplified by RT-PCR with HTBI primers. Each CDR3 protein is one row after TCRdb ran MiXCR on the multiplex PCR reads. The table includes 550,000 to 600,000 distinct CDR3 sequences, 14% detected once. Material for sequencing was blood. The receptor source for this set is a woman younger than 35 with Graves' ophthalmopathy.

This chain joins TRBV29-1 and TRBJ1-2; 7 bases fit TRBD1. The CDR3 sequence is 11 residues long. V trimming: 5 bases; J trimming: 7 bases; junction bases outside the gene matches: 4. From germline, CDR1 is SQVTM and CDR2 ANQGSEA. The CDR3 DNA is TGCAGCGTTTCCCCAGGGGGTGGCTACACCTTC. Residues: CSVSPGGGYTF.

The V call is TRBV6-5, the J call TRBJ2-7; 11 bases line up with TRBD1. Trimming removed 0 bases from V and 4 bases from J; junction bases left unmatched: 5. Germline CDR1 is MNHEY and CDR2 is SVGAGI. The CDR3 loop spans 16 amino acids. The CDR3 loop reads CASSYSRTGGRYEQYF. DNA for the CDR3: TGTGCCAGCAGTTACTCTAGGACAGGGGGCAGGTACGAGCAGTACTTC.

This chain uses TRBV5-6 with TRBJ2-1; the D call may be TRBD1 or TRBD2 (5 bases each). Germline V lookup: CDR1 SGHDT, CDR2 YYEEEE. This CDR3 is 16 amino acids long. V lost 0 bases and J lost 2, with 12 bases in between. The CDR3 sequence is CASSLDLGVPYNEQFF. DNA for the CDR3: TGTGCCAGCAGCTTGGATTTGGGGGTCCCCTACAATGAGCAGTTCTTC.

As concerns this clonotype: At one end the junction does not follow the germline gene, possibly because of a read error. V gene TRBV4-1 combines with J gene TRBJ2-2; weak D call: TRBD2 (6 bases). Germline V gene lookup returns CDR1 MGHRA and CDR2 YSYEKL. This CDR3 comprises 17 residues. In nucleotides, the CDR3 is TGCGCCAGCAGACAAGGCGGGCGGGGTTCGAACACCGGGGAGCTGTTTTTT. Protein product: CASRQGGRGSNTGELFF.

This clonotype was observed many times. V usage is TRBV12-3 or TRBV12-4 and J usage is TRBJ2-3, with 16 bases lining up with TRBD2. Trimming took 4 bases from V and 8 from J; bases not matched to a gene: 12. The CDR3 has 18 amino acids. CDR3 sequence (DNA): TGTGCCAGCAGTTCACCAAAGGGACTAGCGGGAGGGAGGGGTACGCAGTATTTT. It codes for CASSSPKGLAGGRGTQYF.

Ten or more counts support this clonotype. The V call is TRBV27, the J call TRBJ1-2, with 9 bases identical to TRBD1. Trimming at V came to 3 bases and at J to 2 bases, leaving 1 base not matched to a gene. This CDR3 is built from 14 residues. Germline lookup yields CDR1 MNHEY and CDR2 SMNVEV (reference sequence). In DNA form, the CDR3 reads TGTGCCAGCAGTTTCGGACAGGGGAACTATGGCTACACCTTC. Its protein is CASSFGQGNYGYTF.

This clonotype has a count of ten or more. Because the CDR3's place on the DNA is in doubt, the DNA is left out and the CDR3 is given as listed by TCRdb. The V gene is TRBV19, the J gene TRBJ1-6; the table's D call, TRBD1, was not checked against the DNA. Germline lookup yields CDR1 LNHDA and CDR2 SQIVND (reference sequence). The CDR3 spans 14 amino acids, including both terminal residues. The chain's CDR3 is CASTSDRINSPLHF.

This clonotype was detected only a few times. The V gene is TRBV20-1, the J gene TRBJ1-3; D is unclear. The germline V gene has CDR1 DFQATT and CDR2 SNEGSKA (reference sequence). V dropped 5 bases and J dropped 1 base, with 15 bases sitting between them. The CDR3 runs to 15 residues. The CDR3 sequence is CSAFWGGFSGNTIYF. Here the CDR3 DNA reads TGCAGTGCTTTTTGGGGTGGTTTTTCTGGAAACACCATATATTTT.

This clonotype was seen at least ten times. J is TRBJ2-3 and V is TRBV27; no reliable D call. CDR1 is MNHEY and CDR2 is SMNVEV in the germline V gene (reference sequence). Trimming cost V 5 bases and J 8 bases, with 11 bases left between them. The length of the CDR3 is 12 residues. The CDR3 coding sequence is TGTGCCAGCAGTCCGCCGGTGGGTACGCAGTATTTT. Translating gives CASSPPVGTQYF.

This clonotype was detected ten times or more. The J gene is TRBJ2-3, the V gene TRBV5-1; D possibly corresponds to TRBD1 (6 bases). Germline CDR1 and CDR2: SGHRS and YFSETQ. V dropped 4 bases and J dropped 6 bases, with 12 bases sitting between them. The CDR3 covers 13 residues. Written as DNA, the CDR3 is TGCGCCAGCAGCAGGGACATCTATGATACGCAGTATTTT. This sequence encodes CASSRDIYDTQYF.